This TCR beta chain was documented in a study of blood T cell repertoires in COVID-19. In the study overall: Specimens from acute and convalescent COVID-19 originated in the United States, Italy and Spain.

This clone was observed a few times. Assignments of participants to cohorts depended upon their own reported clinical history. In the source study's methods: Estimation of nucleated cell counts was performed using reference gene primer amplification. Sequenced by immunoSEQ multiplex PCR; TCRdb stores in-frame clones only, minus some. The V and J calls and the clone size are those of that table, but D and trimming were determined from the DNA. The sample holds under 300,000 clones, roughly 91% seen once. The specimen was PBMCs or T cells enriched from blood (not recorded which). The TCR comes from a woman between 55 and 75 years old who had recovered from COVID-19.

CDR3 sequence (DNA): TGTGCCAGCTCACTCGGGGGAGTGTTGGATACGCAGTATTTT. Encoded protein: CASSLGGVLDTQYF. V and J are TRBV18 and TRBJ2-3, with D perhaps TRBD2 (6 bases). Trimming removed 4 bases from V and 6 bases from J, with 14 bases in between. This CDR3 region has 14 residues. CDR1 is KGHSH, CDR2 LQKENI, per germline.